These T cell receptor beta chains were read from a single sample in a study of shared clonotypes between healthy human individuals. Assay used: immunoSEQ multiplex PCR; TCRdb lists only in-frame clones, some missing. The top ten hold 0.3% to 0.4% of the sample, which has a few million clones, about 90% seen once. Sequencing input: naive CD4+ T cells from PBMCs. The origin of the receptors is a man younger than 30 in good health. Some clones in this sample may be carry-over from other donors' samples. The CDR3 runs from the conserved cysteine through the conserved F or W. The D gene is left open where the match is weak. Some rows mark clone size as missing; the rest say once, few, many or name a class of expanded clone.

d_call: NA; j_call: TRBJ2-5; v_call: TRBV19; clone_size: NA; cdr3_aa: CASSITRSGETQYF; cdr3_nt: TGTGCCAGTAGTATCACGCGCAGCGGGGAGACCCAGTACTTC
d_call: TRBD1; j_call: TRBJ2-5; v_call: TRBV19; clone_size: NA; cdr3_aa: CASRKPGGRGKTQYF; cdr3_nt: TGTGCCAGTAGAAAACCAGGGGGAAGGGGAAAGACCCAGTACTTC
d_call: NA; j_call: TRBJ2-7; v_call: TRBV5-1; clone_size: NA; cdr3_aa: CASSLVGGVYYEQYF; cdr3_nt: TGCGCCAGCAGCTTAGTAGGGGGAGTTTACTACGAGCAGTACTTC
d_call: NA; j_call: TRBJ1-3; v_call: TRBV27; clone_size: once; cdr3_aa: CASSFQFGNTIYF; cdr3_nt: TGTGCCAGCAGTTTTCAGTTTGGAAACACCATATATTTT
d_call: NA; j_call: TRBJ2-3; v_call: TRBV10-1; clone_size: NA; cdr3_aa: CASSGIVTDTQYF; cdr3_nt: TGCGCCAGCAGCGGGATTGTTACAGATACGCAGTATTTT
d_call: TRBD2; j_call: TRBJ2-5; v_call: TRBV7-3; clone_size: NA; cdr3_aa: CASSLGLAGGLGETQYF; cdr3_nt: TGTGCCAGCAGCTTAGGGCTAGCGGGAGGGCTAGGAGAGACCCAGTACTTC
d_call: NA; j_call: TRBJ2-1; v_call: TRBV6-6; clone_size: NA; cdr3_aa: CASSYSHILSNEQFF; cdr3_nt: TGTGCCAGCAGTTACTCCCATATCCTAAGCAATGAGCAGTTCTTC
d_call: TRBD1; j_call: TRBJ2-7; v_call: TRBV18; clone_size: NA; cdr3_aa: CASSSRSRTGQSEQYF; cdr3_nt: TGTGCCAGCTCATCGAGGTCTAGGACAGGGCAGTCCGAGCAGTACTTC
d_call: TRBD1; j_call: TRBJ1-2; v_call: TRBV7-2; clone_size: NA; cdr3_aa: CASSHSTGGGYTF; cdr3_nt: TGTGCCAGCAGCCACTCGACAGGGGGCGGCTACACCTTC
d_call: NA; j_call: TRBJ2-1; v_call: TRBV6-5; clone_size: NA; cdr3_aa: CASTADVPYSEQFF; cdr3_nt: TGTGCCAGCACGGCAGACGTCCCCTATAGTGAGCAGTTCTTC
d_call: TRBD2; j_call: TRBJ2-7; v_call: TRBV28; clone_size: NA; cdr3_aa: CASSGGVYEQYF; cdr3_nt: TGTGCCAGCTCGGGAGGGGTTTACGAGCAGTACTTC
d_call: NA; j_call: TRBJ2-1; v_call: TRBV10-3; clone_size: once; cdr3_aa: CAISPAADYNEQFF; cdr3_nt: TGTGCCATCAGCCCGGCGGCGGACTACAATGAGCAGTTCTTC
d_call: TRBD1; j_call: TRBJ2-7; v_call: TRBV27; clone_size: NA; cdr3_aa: CASTQGDDEQYF; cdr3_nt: TGTGCCAGCACACAGGGGGACGACGAGCAGTACTTC
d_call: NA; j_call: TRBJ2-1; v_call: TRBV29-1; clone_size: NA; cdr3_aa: CSGTHDPVPYNEQFF; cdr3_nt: TGCAGCGGAACGCATGACCCCGTCCCATACAATGAGCAGTTCTTC
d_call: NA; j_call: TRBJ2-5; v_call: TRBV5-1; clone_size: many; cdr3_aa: CASSFQETQYF; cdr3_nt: TGCGCCAGCAGCTTTCAAGAGACCCAGTACTTC
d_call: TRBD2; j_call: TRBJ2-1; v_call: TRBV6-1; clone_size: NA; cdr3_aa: CASRDGRAGLNEQFF; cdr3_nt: TGTGCCAGCAGGGACGGGAGGGCCGGGTTGAATGAGCAGTTCTTC
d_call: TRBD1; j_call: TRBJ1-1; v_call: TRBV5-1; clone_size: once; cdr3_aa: CASSPGQGGTEAFF; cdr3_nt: TGCGCCAGCAGCCCGGGACAGGGGGGCACTGAAGCTTTCTTT
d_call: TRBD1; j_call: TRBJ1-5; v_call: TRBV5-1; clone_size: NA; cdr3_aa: CASSTGDQPQHF; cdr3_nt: TGCGCCAGCAGCACAGGGGATCAGCCCCAGCATTTT
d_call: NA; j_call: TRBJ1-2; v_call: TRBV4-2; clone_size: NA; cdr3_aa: CASSHPRTVWGYTF; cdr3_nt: TGTGCCAGCAGCCATCCCCGGACAGTGTGGGGCTACACCTTC
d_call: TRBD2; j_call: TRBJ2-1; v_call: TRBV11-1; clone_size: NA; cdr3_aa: CASSLKLAGVHEQFF; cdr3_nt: TGTGCCAGCAGCTTAAAATTAGCGGGAGTCCATGAGCAGTTCTTC
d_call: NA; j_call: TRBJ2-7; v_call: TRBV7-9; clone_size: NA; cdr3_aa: CASSTSGLASYEQYF; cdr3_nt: TGTGCCAGCAGCACCTCGGGACTGGCTTCCTACGAGCAGTACTTC
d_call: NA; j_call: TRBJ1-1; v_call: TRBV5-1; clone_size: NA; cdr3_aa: CASSLQGLTEAFF; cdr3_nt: TGCGCCAGCAGCTTACAGGGACTCACTGAAGCTTTCTTT
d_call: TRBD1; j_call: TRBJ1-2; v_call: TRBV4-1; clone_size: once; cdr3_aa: CASSDTGGRVGYTF; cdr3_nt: TGCGCCAGCAGCGATACAGGGGGACGGGTTGGCTACACCTTC
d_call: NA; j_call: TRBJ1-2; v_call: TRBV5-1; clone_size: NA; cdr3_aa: CASSLEGRGYGYTF; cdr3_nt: TGCGCCAGCAGCTTGGAGGGCAGGGGCTATGGCTACACCTTC
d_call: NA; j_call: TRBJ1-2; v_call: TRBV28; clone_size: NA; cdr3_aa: CATTDPIPGSHGYTF; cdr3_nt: TGTGCCACCACCGACCCTATTCCAGGGAGTCATGGCTACACCTTC
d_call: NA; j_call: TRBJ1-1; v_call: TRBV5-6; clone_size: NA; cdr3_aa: CASSFLSRIGGTNTEAFF; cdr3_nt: TGTGCCAGCAGCTTTTTGAGTCGGATCGGGGGGACGAACACTGAAGCTTTCTTT
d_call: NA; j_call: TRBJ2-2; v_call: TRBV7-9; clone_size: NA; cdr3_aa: CASSSGGELFF; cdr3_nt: TGTGCCAGCAGCTCGGGCGGGGAGCTGTTTTTT
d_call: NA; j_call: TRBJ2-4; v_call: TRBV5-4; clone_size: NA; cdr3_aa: CASTIGGNDQNIQYF; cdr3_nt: TGTGCCAGCACGATTGGCGGGAATGACCAAAACATTCAGTACTTC